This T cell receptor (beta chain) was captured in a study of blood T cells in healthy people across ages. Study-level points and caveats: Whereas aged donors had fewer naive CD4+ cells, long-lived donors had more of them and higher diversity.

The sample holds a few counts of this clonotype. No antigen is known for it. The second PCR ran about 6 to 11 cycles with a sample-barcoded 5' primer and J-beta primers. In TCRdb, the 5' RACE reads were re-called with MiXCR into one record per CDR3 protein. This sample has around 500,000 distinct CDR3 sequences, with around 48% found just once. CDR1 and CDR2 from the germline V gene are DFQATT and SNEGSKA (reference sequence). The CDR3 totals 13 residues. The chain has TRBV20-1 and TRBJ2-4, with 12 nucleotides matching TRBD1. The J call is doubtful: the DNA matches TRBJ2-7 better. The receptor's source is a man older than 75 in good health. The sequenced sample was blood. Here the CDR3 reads CSADRDRGHEQYF. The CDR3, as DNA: TGCAGTGCTGACCGGGACAGGGGGCACGAGCAGTACTTC.